This T cell receptor beta chain was captured by sequencing in a study of long-term antiretroviral therapy in people with HIV. Each HIV-infected participant was given treatment in the United States. Survey level was the resolution at which the v3.0 immunoSEQ assay ran. Profiling relied on immunoSEQ multiplex PCR, and the TCRdb table lists in-frame clones only, not all of them. The repertoire has over 25,000 clones, more than 65% of them found once; the top ten carry 4.5% to 6%. The germline gives CDR1 SGHTA, CDR2 FQGNSA. CDR3 length equals 16 residues. V was pared by 2 bases and J by 3 bases, with 7 bases of the junction left unmatched.

V is TRBV7-2 and J is TRBJ2-3; 8 bases fit TRBD2. The source was unsorted PBMCs, collected 1.1 years before starting antiretroviral therapy. This TCR was sampled from a woman aged 25 to 39 with HIV. In DNA form, the CDR3 reads TGTGCCAGCAGCTTAAGGGTGTCTAGCGGGACAGATACGCAGTATTTT. Translating gives CASSLRVSSGTDTQYF.